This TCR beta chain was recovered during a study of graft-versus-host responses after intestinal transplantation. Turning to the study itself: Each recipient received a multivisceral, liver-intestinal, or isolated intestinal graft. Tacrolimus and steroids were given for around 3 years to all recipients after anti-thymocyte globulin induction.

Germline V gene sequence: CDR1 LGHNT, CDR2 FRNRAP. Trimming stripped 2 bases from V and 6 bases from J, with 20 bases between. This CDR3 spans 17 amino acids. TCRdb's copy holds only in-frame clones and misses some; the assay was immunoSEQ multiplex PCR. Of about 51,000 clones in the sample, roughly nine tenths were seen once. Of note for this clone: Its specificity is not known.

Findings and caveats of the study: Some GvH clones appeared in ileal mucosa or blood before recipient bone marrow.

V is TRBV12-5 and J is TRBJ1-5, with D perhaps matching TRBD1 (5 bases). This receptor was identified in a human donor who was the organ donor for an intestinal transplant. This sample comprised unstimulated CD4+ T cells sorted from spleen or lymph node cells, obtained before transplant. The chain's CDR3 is CASGLRTRAELRQPQHF. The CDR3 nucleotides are TGTGCTAGTGGTTTGCGTACCAGGGCAGAGCTGCGTCAGCCCCAGCATTTT.